Listed below are T cell receptor beta chains from one sample, sequenced in a study of T cell responses to AZD1222 COVID-19 vaccine. This table comes from immunoSEQ multiplex PCR, and its TCRdb copy is limited to in-frame clones, with some not included. There are 95,000 to 150,000 clones in the sample; around nine tenths occur only once, and approximately 7.6% lies in the top ten. Sequencing was performed on peripheral blood, taken on day 0 of AZD1222 vaccination. All receptors come from an adult in good health. CDR3s include the opening cysteine and the closing phenylalanine or tryptophan. Fields, in order: D gene, J gene, V gene, clone size, CDR3 DNA, CDR3 protein. D genes are given only for firm matches. The size entry is marked missing in some rows and otherwise reads once, few, many or a size class.

D gene: NA
J gene: TRBJ2-7
V gene: TRBV19
clone size: NA
CDR3 DNA: TGTGCCAGTAGTATATCTTCAGGGAGCTCCTACGAGCAGTACTTC
CDR3 protein: CASSISSGSSYEQYF

D gene: NA
J gene: TRBJ2-7
V gene: TRBV4-3
clone size: NA
CDR3 DNA: TGCGCCAGCAGCCAAGACAGAGACCGGGAGTTCTACGAGCAGTACTTC
CDR3 protein: CASSQDRDREFYEQYF

D gene: NA
J gene: TRBJ2-5
V gene: TRBV5-4
clone size: NA
CDR3 DNA: TGTGCCAGCAGACACAGGGACGGAGAGACCCAGTACTTC
CDR3 protein: CASRHRDGETQYF

D gene: NA
J gene: TRBJ1-5
V gene: TRBV19
clone size: NA
CDR3 DNA: TGTGCCAGTAGTATGATCGGGGCTGGGAATCAGCCCCAGCATTTT
CDR3 protein: CASSMIGAGNQPQHF

D gene: TRBD1
J gene: TRBJ1-4
V gene: TRBV15
clone size: NA
CDR3 DNA: TGTGCCACCAGCCTCGGGACAGGGCGTGAAAAACTGTTTTTT
CDR3 protein: CATSLGTGREKLFF

D gene: TRBD1
J gene: TRBJ2-3
V gene: TRBV5-1
clone size: NA
CDR3 DNA: TGCGCCAGCAGCAGGACAGGGGCCCCCACAGATACGCAGTATTTT
CDR3 protein: CASSRTGAPTDTQYF

D gene: NA
J gene: TRBJ2-7
V gene: TRBV6-5
clone size: NA
CDR3 DNA: TGTGCCAGCAGGACAGCAAGCTCCTACGAGCAGTACTTC
CDR3 protein: CASRTASSYEQYF

D gene: NA
J gene: TRBJ2-3
V gene: TRBV14
clone size: NA
CDR3 DNA: TGTGCCAGCAGCCAAGACAGCGGGCTATACACAGATACGCAGTATTTT
CDR3 protein: CASSQDSGLYTDTQYF

D gene: TRBD2
J gene: TRBJ2-1
V gene: TRBV15
clone size: once
CDR3 DNA: TGTGCCACCAGTACTTCCATGGGCCTAGCGGGAGGCAATGAGCAGTTCTTC
CDR3 protein: CATSTSMGLAGGNEQFF

D gene: NA
J gene: TRBJ1-2
V gene: TRBV14
clone size: once
CDR3 DNA: TGTGCCAGCAGCCAAGATCGGAGAGGGGCGCTCGGCTACACCTTC
CDR3 protein: CASSQDRRGALGYTF

D gene: TRBD1
J gene: TRBJ2-1
V gene: TRBV18
clone size: NA
CDR3 DNA: TGTGCCAGCTCACCCGGGACAGGGAGTTACAATGAGCAGTTCTTC
CDR3 protein: CASSPGTGSYNEQFF

D gene: NA
J gene: TRBJ2-1
V gene: TRBV4-1
clone size: few
CDR3 DNA: TGCGCCAGCAGCCAAGACGGGCAGGGGATCGACAATGAGCAGTTCTTC
CDR3 protein: CASSQDGQGIDNEQFF